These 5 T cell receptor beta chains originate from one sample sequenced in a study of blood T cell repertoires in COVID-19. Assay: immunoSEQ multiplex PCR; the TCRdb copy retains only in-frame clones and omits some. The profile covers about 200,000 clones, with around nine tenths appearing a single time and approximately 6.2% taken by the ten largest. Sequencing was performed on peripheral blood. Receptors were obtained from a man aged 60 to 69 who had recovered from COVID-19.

The CDR3 coding sequence is TGTGCCAGCAGCATTTACTATAATTCACCCCTCCACTTT. Translated, it gives CASSIYYNSPLHF. The chain has TRBV7-3 and TRBJ1-6; D is unresolved. Germline V gene data show CDR1 as SGHTA and CDR2 as FQGTGA. This CDR3 spans 13 amino acids. Trimming cost V 5 bases and J 3 bases, with 5 bases left between them.

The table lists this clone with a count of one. CDR3 coding DNA: TGTGCCAGCAGTTACGAGAGTACAGATACGCAGTATTTT. Its protein is CASSYESTDTQYF. This chain uses TRBV6-5 with TRBJ2-3; D gene unclear. With 2 bases removed from V and 3 bases from J, the gap between germline ends came to 6 bases. The germline CDR1 and CDR2 sequences are MNHEY and SVGAGI. The CDR3 length is 13 residues.

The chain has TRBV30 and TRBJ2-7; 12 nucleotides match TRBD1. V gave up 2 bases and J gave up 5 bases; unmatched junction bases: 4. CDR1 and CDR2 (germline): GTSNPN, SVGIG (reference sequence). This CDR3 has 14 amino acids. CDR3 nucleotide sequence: TGTGCCTGGAGTTTGGGACAGGGGGCCGACGAGCAGTACTTC. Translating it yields CAWSLGQGADEQYF. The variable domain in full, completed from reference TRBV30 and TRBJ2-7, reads SQTIHQWPATLVQPVGSPLSLECTVEGTSNPNLYWYRQAAGRGLQLLFYSVGIGQISSEVPQNLSASRPQDRQFILSSKKLLLSDSGFYLCAWSLGQGADEQYFGPGTRLTVT.

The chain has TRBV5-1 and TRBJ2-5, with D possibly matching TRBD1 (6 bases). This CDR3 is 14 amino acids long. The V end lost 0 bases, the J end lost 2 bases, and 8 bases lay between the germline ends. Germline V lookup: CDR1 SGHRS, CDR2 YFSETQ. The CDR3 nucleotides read TGCGCCAGCAGCTTGGTGCAGGGGCAAGAGACCCAGTACTTC. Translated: CASSLVQGQETQYF.

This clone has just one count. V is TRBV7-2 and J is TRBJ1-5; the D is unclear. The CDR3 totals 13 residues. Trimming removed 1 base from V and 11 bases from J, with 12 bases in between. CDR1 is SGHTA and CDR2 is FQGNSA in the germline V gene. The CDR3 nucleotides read TGTGCCAGCAGCTTAGAGGAGAGGGTCGCCCAGCATTTT. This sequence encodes CASSLEERVAQHF.